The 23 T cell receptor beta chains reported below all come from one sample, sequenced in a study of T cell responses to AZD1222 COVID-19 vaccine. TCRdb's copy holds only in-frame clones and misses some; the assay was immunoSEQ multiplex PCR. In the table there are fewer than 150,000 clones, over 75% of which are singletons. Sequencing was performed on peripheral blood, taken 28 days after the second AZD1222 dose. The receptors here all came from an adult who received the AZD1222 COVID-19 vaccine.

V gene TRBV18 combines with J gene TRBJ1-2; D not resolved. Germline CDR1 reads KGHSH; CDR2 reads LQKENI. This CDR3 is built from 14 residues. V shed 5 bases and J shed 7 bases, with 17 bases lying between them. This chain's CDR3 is CASSSPRFSFGYTF. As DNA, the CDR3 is TGTGCCAGCTCATCTCCACGATTCTCCTTTGGCTACACCTTC.

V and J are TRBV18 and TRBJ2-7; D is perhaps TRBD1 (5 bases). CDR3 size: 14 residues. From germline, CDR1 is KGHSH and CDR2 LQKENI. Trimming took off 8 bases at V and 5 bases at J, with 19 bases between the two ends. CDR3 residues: CASHDRASTDEQYF. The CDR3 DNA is TGTGCCAGCCACGACAGAGCGTCGACGGACGAGCAGTACTTC.

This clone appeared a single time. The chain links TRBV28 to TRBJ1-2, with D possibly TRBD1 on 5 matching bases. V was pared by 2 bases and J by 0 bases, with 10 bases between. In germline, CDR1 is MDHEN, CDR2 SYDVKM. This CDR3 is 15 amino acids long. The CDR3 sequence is CASSLAGRANYGYTF. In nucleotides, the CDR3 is TGTGCCAGCAGTTTAGCAGGGAGAGCTAACTATGGCTACACCTTC.

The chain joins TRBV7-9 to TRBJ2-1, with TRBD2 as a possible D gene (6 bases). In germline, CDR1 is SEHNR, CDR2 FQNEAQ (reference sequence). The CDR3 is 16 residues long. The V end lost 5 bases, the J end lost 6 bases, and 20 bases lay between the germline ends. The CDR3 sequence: CASSRTVAGLGNEQFF. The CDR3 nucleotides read TGTGCCAGCAGCCGGACCGTTGCGGGATTGGGCAATGAGCAGTTCTTC.

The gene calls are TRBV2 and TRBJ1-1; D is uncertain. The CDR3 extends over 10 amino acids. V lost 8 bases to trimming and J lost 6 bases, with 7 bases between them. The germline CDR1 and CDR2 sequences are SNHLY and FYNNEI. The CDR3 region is CASVEAEAFF. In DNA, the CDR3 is TGTGCCAGCGTGGAGGCTGAAGCTTTCTTT.

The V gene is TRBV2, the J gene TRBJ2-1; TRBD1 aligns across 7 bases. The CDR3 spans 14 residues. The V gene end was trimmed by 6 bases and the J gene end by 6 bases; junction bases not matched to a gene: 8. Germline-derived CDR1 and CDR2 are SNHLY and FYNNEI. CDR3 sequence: CASRGGTVRNEQFF. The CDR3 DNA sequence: TGTGCCAGCAGGGGTGGGACAGTCCGCAATGAGCAGTTCTTC.

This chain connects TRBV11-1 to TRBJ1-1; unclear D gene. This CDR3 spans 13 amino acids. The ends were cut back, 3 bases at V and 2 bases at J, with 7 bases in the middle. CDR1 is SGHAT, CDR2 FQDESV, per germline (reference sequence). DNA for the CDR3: TGTGCCAGCAGCTTCAACCCAAACACTGAAGCTTTCTTT. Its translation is CASSFNPNTEAFF.

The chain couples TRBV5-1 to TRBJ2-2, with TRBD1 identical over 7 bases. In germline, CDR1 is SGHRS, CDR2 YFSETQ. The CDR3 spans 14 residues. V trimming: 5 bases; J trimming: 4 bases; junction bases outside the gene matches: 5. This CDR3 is CASRIQGITGELFF. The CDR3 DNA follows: TGCGCCAGCAGGATACAGGGGATCACCGGGGAGCTGTTTTTT.

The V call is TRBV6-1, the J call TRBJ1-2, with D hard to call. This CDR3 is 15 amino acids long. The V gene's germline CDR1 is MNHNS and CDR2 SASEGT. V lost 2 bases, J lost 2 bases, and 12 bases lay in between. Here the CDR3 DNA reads TGTGCCAGCAGTGAATTTGAACAGACCAACTATGGCTACACCTTC. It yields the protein CASSEFEQTNYGYTF.

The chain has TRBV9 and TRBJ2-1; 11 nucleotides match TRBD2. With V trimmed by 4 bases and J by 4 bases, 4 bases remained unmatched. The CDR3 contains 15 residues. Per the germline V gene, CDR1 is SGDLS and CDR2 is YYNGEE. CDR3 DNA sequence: TGTGCCAGCAGCATGGGACTAGCGGATTACAATGAGCAGTTCTTC. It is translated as CASSMGLADYNEQFF.

The DNA for the CDR3 is TGTGCCAGCTCACCAAACCGACACAAAGAGGGGGACACTGAAGCTTTCTTT. As protein: CASSPNRHKEGDTEAFF. This chain uses TRBV18 with TRBJ1-1; possibly TRBD1 for D (6 bases). V was cut by 2 bases and J by 3 bases, with 19 bases left in between. The CDR3 spans 17 residues. Germline V CDR1 and CDR2: KGHSH, LQKENI. Together with reference TRBV18 and TRBJ1-1, the CDR3 gives the full variable domain: NAGVMQNPRHLVRRRGQEARLRCSPMKGHSHVYWYRQLPEEGLKFMVYLQKENIIDESGMPKERFSAEFPKEGPSILRIQQVVRGDSAAYFCASSPNRHKEGDTEAFFGQGTRLTVV.

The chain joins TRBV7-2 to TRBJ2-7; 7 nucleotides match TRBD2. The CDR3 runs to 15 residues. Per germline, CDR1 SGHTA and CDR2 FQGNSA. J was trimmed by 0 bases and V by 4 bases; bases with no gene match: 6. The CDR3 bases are TGTGCCAGCAGCTCCGGGGGGATTGGCTCCTACGAGCAGTACTTC. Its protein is CASSSGGIGSYEQYF.

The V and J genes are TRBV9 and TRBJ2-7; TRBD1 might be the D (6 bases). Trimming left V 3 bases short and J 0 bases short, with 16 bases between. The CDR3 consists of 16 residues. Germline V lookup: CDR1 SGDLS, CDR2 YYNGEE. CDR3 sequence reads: CASSARGQGTSYEQYF. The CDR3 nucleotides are TGTGCCAGCAGCGCCCGAGGGCAGGGGACCTCCTACGAGCAGTACTTC. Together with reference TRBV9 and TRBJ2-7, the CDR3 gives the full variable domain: DSGVTQTPKHLITATGQRVTLRCSPRSGDLSVYWYQQSLDQGLQFLIQYYNGEERAKGNILERFSAQQFPDLHSELNLSSLELGDSALYFCASSARGQGTSYEQYFGPGTRLTVT.

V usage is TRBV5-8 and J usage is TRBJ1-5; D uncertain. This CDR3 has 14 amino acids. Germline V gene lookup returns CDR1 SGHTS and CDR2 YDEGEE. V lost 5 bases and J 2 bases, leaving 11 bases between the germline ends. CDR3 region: CASSNGYGNQPQHF. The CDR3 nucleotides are TGTGCCAGCAGTAATGGGTATGGCAATCAGCCCCAGCATTTT.

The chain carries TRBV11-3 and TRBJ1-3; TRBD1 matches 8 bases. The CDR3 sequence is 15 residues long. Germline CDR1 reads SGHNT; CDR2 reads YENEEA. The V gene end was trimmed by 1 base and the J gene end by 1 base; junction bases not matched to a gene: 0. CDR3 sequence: CASSLGQGSGNTIYF. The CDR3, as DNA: TGTGCCAGCAGCTTAGGACAGGGGTCTGGAAACACCATATATTTT.

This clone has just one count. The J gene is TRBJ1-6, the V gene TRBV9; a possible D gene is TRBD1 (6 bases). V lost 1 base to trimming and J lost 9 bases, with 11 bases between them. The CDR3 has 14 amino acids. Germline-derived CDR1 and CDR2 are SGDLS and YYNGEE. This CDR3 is CASSVNRDGSPLHF. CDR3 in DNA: TGTGCCAGCAGCGTAAACAGGGATGGTTCACCCCTCCACTTT.

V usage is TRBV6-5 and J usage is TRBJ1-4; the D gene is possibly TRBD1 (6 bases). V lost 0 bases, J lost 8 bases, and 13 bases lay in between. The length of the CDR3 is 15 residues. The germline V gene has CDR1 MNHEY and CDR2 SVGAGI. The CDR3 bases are TGTGCCAGCAGTTACTCGGGGGGGGGCGACGAAAAACTGTTTTTT. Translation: CASSYSGGGDEKLFF.

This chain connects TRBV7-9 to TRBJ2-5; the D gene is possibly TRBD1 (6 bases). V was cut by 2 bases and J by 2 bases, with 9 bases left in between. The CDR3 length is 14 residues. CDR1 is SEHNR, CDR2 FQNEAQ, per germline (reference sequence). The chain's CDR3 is CASSLSGTQETQYF. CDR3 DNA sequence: TGTGCCAGCAGCTTATCTGGGACACAAGAGACCCAGTACTTC.

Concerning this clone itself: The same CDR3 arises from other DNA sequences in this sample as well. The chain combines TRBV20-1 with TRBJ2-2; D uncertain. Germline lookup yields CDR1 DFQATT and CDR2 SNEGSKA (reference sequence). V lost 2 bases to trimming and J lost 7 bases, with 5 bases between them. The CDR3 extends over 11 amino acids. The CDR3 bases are TGCAGTGCTAGACTTAACGGGGAGCTGTTTTTT. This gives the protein CSARLNGELFF.

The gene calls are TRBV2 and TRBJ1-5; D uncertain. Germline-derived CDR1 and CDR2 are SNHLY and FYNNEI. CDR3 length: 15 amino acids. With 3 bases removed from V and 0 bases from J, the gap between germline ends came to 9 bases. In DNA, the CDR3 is TGTGCCAGCAGTGAGTTCCAACTTAGCAATCAGCCCCAGCATTTT. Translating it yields CASSEFQLSNQPQHF.

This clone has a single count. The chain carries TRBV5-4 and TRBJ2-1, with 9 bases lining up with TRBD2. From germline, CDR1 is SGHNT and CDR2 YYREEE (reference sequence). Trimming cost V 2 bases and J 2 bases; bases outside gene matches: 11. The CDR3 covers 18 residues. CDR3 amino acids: CASSFGGGGRATYNEQFF. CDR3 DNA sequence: TGTGCCAGCAGCTTCGGCGGAGGCGGGAGGGCAACCTACAATGAGCAGTTCTTC.

The CDR3 nucleotides are TGTGCCAGCAGCGTACTGGCGGGGAGAGTCGGGGAGACCCAGTACTTC. Protein sequence: CASSVLAGRVGETQYF. This chain uses TRBV9 with TRBJ2-5; tentative D call: TRBD2 (6 bases). This CDR3 region has 16 residues. Germline-derived CDR1 and CDR2 are SGDLS and YYNGEE. V lost 1 base to trimming and J lost 5 bases, with 18 bases between them.

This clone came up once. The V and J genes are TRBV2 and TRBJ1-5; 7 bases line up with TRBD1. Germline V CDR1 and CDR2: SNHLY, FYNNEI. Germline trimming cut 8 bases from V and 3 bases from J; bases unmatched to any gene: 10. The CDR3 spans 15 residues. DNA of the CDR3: TGTGCCAGCGGTAGGGACAGATCAGACAATCAGCCCCAGCATTTT. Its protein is CASGRDRSDNQPQHF.